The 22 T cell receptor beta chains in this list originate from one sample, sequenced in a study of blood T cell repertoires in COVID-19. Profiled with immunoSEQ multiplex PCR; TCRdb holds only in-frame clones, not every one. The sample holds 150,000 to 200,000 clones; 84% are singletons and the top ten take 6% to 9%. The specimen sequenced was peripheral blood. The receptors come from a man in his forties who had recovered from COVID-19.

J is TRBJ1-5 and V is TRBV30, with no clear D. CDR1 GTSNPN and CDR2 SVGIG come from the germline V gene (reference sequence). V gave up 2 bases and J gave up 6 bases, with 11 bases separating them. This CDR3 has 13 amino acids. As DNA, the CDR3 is TGTGCCTGGAGTAGGTTGGCGGGTCAGCCCCAGCATTTT. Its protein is CAWSRLAGQPQHF.

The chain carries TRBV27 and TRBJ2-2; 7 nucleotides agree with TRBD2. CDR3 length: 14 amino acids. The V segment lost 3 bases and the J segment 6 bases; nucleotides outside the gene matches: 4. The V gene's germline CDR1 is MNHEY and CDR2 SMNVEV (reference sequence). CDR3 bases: TGTGCCAGCAGTTTTAGGCGGGAGCCCGGGGAGCTGTTTTTT. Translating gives CASSFRREPGELFF.

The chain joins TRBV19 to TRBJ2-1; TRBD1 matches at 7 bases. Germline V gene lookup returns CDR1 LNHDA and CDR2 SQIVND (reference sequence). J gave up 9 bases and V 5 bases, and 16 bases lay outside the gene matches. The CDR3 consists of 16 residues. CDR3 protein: CASSVSLGRGSGEQFF. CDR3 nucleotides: TGTGCCAGTAGTGTAAGCTTGGGCAGGGGGTCGGGTGAGCAGTTCTTC.

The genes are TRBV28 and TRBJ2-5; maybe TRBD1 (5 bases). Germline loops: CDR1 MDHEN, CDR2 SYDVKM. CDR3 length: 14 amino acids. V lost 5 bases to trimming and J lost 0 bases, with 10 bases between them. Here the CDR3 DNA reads TGTGCCAGCAGTACGGACACCGACCAAGAGACCCAGTACTTC. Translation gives CASSTDTDQETQYF.

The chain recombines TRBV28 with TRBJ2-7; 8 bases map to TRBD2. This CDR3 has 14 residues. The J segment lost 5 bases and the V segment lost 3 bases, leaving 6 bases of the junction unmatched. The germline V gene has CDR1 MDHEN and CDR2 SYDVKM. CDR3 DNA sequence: TGTGCCAGCAGTTTCCTCGGGGGGGCCCACGAGCAGTACTTC. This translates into CASSFLGGAHEQYF.

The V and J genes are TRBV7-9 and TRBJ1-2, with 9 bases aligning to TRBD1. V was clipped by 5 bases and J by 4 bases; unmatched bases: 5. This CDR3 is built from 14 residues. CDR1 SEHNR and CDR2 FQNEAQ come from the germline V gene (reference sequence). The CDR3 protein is CASSPTGGVYGYTF. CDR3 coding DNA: TGTGCCAGCAGCCCCACAGGGGGCGTCTATGGCTACACCTTC.

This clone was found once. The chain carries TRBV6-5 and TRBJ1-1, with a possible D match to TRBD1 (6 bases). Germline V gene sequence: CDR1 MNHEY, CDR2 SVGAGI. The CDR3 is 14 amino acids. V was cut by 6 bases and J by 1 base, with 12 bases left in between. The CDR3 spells CASRTGFTNTEAFF. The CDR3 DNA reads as TGTGCCAGCAGAACAGGGTTTACGAACACTGAAGCTTTCTTT.

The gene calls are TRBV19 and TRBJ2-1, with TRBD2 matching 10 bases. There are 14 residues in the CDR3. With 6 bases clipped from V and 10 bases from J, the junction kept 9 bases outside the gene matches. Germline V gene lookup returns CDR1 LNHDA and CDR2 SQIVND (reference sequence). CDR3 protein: CASRPLAGAPEQFF. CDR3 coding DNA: TGTGCCAGTAGACCCCTAGCGGGAGCACCAGAGCAGTTCTTC.

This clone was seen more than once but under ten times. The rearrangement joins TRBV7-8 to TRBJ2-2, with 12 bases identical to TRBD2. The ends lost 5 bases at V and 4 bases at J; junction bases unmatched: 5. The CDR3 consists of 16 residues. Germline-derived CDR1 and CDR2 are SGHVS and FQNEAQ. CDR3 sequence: CASSTGLAGFTGELFF. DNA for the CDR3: TGTGCCAGCAGCACAGGACTAGCGGGATTCACCGGGGAGCTGTTTTTT.

Here the CDR3 DNA reads TGTGCAAGTCGCTTAGGGACATATAATTCACCCCTCCACTTT. It yields the protein CASRLGTYNSPLHF. This chain links TRBV12-2 with TRBJ1-6; TRBD1 is the table's D call, not checked against the DNA. TRBV12-2 is listed as a pseudogene. The CDR3 sequence is 14 residues long.

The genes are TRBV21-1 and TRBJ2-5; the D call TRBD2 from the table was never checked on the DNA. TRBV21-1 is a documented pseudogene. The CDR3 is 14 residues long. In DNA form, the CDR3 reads TGTGCCAGCAGCCCATCGAGGGATCCGCAGACCCAGTACTTC. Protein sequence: CASSPSRDPQTQYF.

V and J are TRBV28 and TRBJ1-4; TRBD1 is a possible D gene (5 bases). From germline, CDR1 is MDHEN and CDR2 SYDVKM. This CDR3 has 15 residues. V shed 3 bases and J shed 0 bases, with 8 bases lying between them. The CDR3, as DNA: TGTGCCAGCAGTTTCGGGGGATCAACTAATGAAAAACTGTTTTTT. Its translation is CASSFGGSTNEKLFF.

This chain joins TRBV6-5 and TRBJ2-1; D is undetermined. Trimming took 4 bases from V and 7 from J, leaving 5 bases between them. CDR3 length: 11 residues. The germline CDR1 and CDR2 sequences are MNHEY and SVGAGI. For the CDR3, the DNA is TGTGCCAGCAGTTCGCTAAATGAGCAGTTCTTC. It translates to CASSSLNEQFF.

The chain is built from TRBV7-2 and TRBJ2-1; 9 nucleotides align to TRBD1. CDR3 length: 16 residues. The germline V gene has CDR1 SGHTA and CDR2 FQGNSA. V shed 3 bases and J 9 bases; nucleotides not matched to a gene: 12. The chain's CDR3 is CASSFRAPGQGGEQFF. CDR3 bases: TGTGCCAGCAGCTTCCGAGCCCCGGGACAGGGTGGTGAGCAGTTCTTC. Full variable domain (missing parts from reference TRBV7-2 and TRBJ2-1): GAGVSQSPSNKVTEKGKDVELRCDPISGHTALYWYRQSLGQGLEFLIYFQGNSAPDKSGLPSDRFSAERTGGSVSTLTIQRTQQEDSAVYLCASSFRAPGQGGEQFFGPGTRLTVL.

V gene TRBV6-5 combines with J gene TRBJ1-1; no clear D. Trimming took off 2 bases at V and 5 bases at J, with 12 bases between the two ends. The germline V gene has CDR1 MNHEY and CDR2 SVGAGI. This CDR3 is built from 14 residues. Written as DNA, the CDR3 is TGTGCCAGCAGTTACACCGGAGGGAGGACTGAAGCTTTCTTT. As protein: CASSYTGGRTEAFF.

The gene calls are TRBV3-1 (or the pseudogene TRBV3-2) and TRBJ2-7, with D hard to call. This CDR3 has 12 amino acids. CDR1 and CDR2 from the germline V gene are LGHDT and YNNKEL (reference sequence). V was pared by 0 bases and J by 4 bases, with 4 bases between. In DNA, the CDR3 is TGTGCCAGCAGCCAAGACGGTTACGAGCAGTACTTC. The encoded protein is CASSQDGYEQYF.

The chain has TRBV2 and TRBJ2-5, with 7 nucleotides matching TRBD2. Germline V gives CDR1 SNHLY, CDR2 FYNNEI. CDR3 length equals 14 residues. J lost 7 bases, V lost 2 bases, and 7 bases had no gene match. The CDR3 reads CASSETFREGTQYF. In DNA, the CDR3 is TGTGCCAGCAGTGAAACGTTCAGGGAGGGGACCCAGTACTTC.

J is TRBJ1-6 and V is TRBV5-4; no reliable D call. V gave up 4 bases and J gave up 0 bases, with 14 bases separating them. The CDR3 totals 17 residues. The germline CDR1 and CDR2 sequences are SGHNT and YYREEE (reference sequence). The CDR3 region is CASSRLQVSSYNSPLHF. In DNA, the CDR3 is TGTGCCAGCAGCCGTCTCCAGGTGAGCTCCTATAATTCACCCCTCCACTTT.

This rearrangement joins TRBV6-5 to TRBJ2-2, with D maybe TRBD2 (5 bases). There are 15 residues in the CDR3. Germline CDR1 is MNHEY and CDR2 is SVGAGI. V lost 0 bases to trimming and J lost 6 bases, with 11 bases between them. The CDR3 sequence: CASSYSSERAGELFF. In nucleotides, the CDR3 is TGTGCCAGCAGTTACTCTAGCGAAAGGGCCGGGGAGCTGTTTTTT.

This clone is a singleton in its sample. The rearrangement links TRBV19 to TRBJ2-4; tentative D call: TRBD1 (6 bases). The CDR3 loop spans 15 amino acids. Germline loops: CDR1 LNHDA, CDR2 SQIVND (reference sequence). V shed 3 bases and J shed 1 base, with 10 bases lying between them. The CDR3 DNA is TGTGCCAGTAGTATTCAGGGGTTGGCCAAAAACATTCAGTACTTC. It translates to CASSIQGLAKNIQYF. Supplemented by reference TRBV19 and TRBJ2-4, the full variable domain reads DGGITQSPKYLFRKEGQNVTLSCEQNLNHDAMYWYRQDPGQGLRLIYYSQIVNDFQKGDIAEGYSVSREKKESFPLTVTSAQKNPTAFYLCASSIQGLAKNIQYFGAGTRLSVL.

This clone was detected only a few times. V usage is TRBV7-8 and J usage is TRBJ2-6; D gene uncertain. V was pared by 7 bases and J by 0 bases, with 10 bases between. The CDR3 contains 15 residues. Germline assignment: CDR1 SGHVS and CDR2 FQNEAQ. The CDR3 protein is CASNSMASGANVLTF. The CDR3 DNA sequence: TGTGCCAGCAATTCGATGGCCTCTGGGGCCAACGTCCTGACTTTC. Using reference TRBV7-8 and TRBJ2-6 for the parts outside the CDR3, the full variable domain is GAGVSQSPRYKVAKRGQDVALRCDPISGHVSLFWYQQALGQGPEFLTYFQNEAQLDKSGLPSDRFFAERPEGSVSTLKIQRTQQEDSAVYLCASNSMASGANVLTFGAGSRLTVL.

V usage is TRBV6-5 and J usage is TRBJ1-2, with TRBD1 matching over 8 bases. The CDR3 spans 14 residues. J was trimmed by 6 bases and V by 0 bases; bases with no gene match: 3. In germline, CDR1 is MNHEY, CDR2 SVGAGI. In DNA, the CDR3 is TGTGCCAGCAGTTACTCTCCGACAGGGGATGGCTACACCTTC. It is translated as CASSYSPTGDGYTF.